One and the same sample provided the 18 T cell receptor beta chains below, sequenced in a study of blood T cell repertoires in COVID-19 (dated by TCRdb to about 2020). Preparation of the library involved the immunoSEQ multiplex PCR assay. TCRdb carries this immuneACCESS record with in-frame sequences only. Its versions omit some clonotypes, under half of them owing to an unresolved V gene in the studies checked, with the rest unexplained. The sample profile shows roughly 60,000 clones; around nine tenths of them were found once. The ten largest clonotypes hold over 0.8% of the sample. What was sequenced was peripheral blood. The source is a man aged 70 or older with acute or convalescent COVID-19.

This clone was recorded a few times. V is TRBV19 and J is TRBJ1-2; tentative D call: TRBD1 (6 bases). V was trimmed by 10 bases and J by 0 bases, leaving 12 bases between them. The CDR3 length is 13 residues. Germline CDR1 reads LNHDA; CDR2 reads SQIVND (reference sequence). The CDR3 reads CATSGTSNYGYTF. CDR3 nucleotides: TGTGCCACCTCGGGGACATCTAACTATGGCTACACCTTC. Full variable domain (outside the CDR3, taken from reference TRBV19 and TRBJ1-2): DGGITQSPKYLFRKEGQNVTLSCEQNLNHDAMYWYRQDPGQGLRLIYYSQIVNDFQKGDIAEGYSVSREKKESFPLTVTSAQKNPTAFYLCATSGTSNYGYTFGSGTRLTVV.

The table lists this clone with a few counts. The V gene is TRBV9, the J gene TRBJ1-2; 7 bases line up with TRBD1. The length of the CDR3 is 15 residues. J lost 1 base, V lost 4 bases, and 7 bases had no gene match. Germline-derived CDR1 and CDR2 are SGDLS and YYNGEE. CDR3 coding DNA: TGTGCCAGCAGCCCGAGACAGGGCCTTAACTATGGCTACACCTTC. Protein product: CASSPRQGLNYGYTF.

V and J are TRBV27 and TRBJ2-2, with 7 bases lining up with TRBD1. Germline V lookup: CDR1 MNHEY, CDR2 SMNVEV (reference sequence). The CDR3 totals 16 residues. Germline trimming cut 4 bases from V and 0 bases from J; bases unmatched to any gene: 5. The CDR3: CASSWTGTANTGELFF. CDR3 nucleotide sequence: TGTGCCAGCAGTTGGACCGGGACAGCGAACACCGGGGAGCTGTTTTTT.

The chain combines TRBV10-3 with TRBJ1-2; maybe TRBD1 (6 bases). The CDR3 is 12 residues long. Germline V lookup: CDR1 ENHRY, CDR2 SYGVKD. V shed 5 bases and J shed 8 bases, with 12 bases lying between them. The CDR3 DNA reads as TGTGCCATCAGTTCGGACAGAGAGGGCTACACCTTC. Translation: CAISSDREGYTF.

This chain links TRBV7-7 with TRBJ2-3, with TRBD1 matching 12 bases. The CDR3 is 16 amino acids. Germline V lookup: CDR1 SSHAT, CDR2 FNYEAQ (reference sequence). J gave up 2 bases and V 3 bases, and 3 bases lay outside the gene matches. The CDR3 loop is CASSLGTGGITDTQYF. The CDR3, as DNA: TGTGCCAGCAGCTTGGGGACAGGGGGCATCACAGATACGCAGTATTTT. Drawing the rest from reference TRBV7-7 and TRBJ2-3, the complete variable domain is GAGVSQSPRYKVTKRGQDVTLRCDPISSHATLYWYQQALGQGPEFLTYFNYEAQPDKSGLPSDRFSAERPEGSISTLTIQRTEQRDSAMYRCASSLGTGGITDTQYFGPGTRLTVL.

J is TRBJ2-3 and V is TRBV10-3; maybe TRBD2 (6 bases). The V end was cut by 10 bases, the J end by 0 bases, with 14 bases between. This CDR3 has 14 residues. Germline V lookup: CDR1 ENHRY, CDR2 SYGVKD. This CDR3 is CATGSEGSTDTQYF. The CDR3, as DNA: TGTGCCACCGGATCGGAGGGGAGCACAGATACGCAGTATTTT.

The rearrangement joins TRBV7-9 to TRBJ2-5, with 10 bases matching TRBD2. From germline, CDR1 is SEHNR and CDR2 FQNEAQ (reference sequence). The CDR3 totals 16 residues. Unmatched junction bases numbered 6, after V lost 5 bases and J lost 0 bases. In DNA form, the CDR3 reads TGTGCCAGCAGCCTAAGCGGGGGGGTGTACCAAGAGACCCAGTACTTC. Translated, it gives CASSLSGGVYQETQYF.

The chain employs TRBV5-4 and TRBJ1-3; 7 bases line up with TRBD1. This CDR3 region has 14 residues. From germline, CDR1 is SGHNT and CDR2 YYREEE (reference sequence). V shed 2 bases, J shed 2 bases, and the junction held 1 base outside the gene matches. The CDR3 DNA is TGTGCCAGCAGCTTACAGGGGACTGGAAACACCATATATTTT. Its translation is CASSLQGTGNTIYF.

The chain has TRBV7-8 and TRBJ1-1, with D possibly being TRBD1 (6 bases). Germline-derived CDR1 and CDR2 are SGHVS and FQNEAQ. V lost 4 bases, J lost 5 bases, and 14 bases lay in between. This CDR3 is 14 amino acids long. CDR3 sequence reads: CASSSQAGATEAFF. CDR3 bases: TGTGCCAGCAGCTCCCAGGCGGGGGCGACTGAAGCTTTCTTT.

V and J are TRBV9 and TRBJ1-5; 10 nucleotides agree with TRBD1. The CDR3 contains 15 residues. Germline CDR1 and CDR2: SGDLS and YYNGEE. J gave up 5 bases and V 2 bases, and 4 bases lay outside the gene matches. CDR3 nucleotide sequence: TGTGCCAGCAGCGTCACCGGGACAGGGGATCAGCCCCAGCATTTT. This translates into CASSVTGTGDQPQHF.

The chain couples TRBV3-1 (or the pseudogene TRBV3-2) to TRBJ2-7, with 16 bases identical to TRBD2. This CDR3 is 17 amino acids long. Germline V lookup: CDR1 LGHDT, CDR2 YNNKEL (reference sequence). J gave up 5 bases and V 1 base, and 5 bases lay outside the gene matches. CDR3 region: CASSQGGTSGRAHEQYF. CDR3 nucleotide sequence: TGTGCCAGCAGCCAAGGCGGGACTAGCGGGAGGGCCCACGAGCAGTACTTC.

The chain uses TRBV6-6 and TRBJ2-5; TRBD2 is a possible D gene (6 bases). CDR1 and CDR2 (germline): MNHNY, SVGAGI (reference sequence). V dropped 3 bases and J dropped 5 bases, with 10 bases sitting between them. The CDR3 runs to 13 residues. CDR3 DNA sequence: TGTGCCAGCAGTTATTGGGGGGTGGAGACCCAGTACTTC. This sequence encodes CASSYWGVETQYF.

The chain recombines TRBV12-5 with TRBJ2-5; no reliable D call. Germline loops: CDR1 LGHNT, CDR2 FRNRAP. V lost 5 bases to trimming and J lost 3 bases, with 16 bases between them. The CDR3 runs to 15 residues. Written as DNA, the CDR3 is TGTGCTAGTGGTCCCCCTCGTCCTAGTAAAGAGACCCAGTACTTC. The encoded protein is CASGPPRPSKETQYF.

This CDR3 is CASSPPGQSLYTEAFF. The CDR3 region has the DNA TGTGCCAGCAGTCCCCCGGGACAGAGTTTGTATACTGAAGCTTTCTTT. The chain employs TRBV11-1 and TRBJ1-1, with 7 bases fitting TRBD1. Unmatched junction bases numbered 15, after V lost 6 bases and J lost 5 bases. The CDR3 runs 16 residues. Germline assignment: CDR1 SGHAT and CDR2 FQDESV (reference sequence).

The chain uses TRBV7-9 and TRBJ2-7; tentative D call: TRBD2 (6 bases). V was clipped by 0 bases and J by 6 bases, with 15 bases between them. CDR3 size: 15 residues. Germline-derived CDR1 and CDR2 are SEHNR and FQNEAQ (reference sequence). In DNA form, the CDR3 reads TGTGCCAGCAGCTTAGCGCAGGGAGGTTCAAGCGAGCAGTACTTC. This codes for CASSLAQGGSSEQYF.

The V gene is TRBV6-6, the J gene TRBJ1-1, with 10 bases fitting TRBD1. Trimming cost V 6 bases and J 5 bases; bases outside gene matches: 6. Germline values: CDR1 MNHNY, CDR2 SVGAGI (reference sequence). This CDR3 contains 14 residues. CDR3: CASSFDRGQTEAFF. The CDR3 DNA is TGTGCCAGCAGCTTCGACAGGGGGCAAACTGAAGCTTTCTTT.

This clone was seen a few times. The genes are TRBV4-1 and TRBJ2-7; weak D call: TRBD2 (5 bases). The CDR3 loop spans 15 amino acids. V lost 0 bases to trimming and J lost 6 bases, with 15 bases between them. Germline-derived CDR1 and CDR2 are MGHRA and YSYEKL. The CDR3 reads CASSQEPRKAGEQYF. The CDR3 DNA is TGCGCCAGCAGCCAAGAACCCAGGAAGGCGGGCGAGCAGTACTTC.

This clone was detected a few times. The chain combines TRBV19 with TRBJ1-4; TRBD1 matches at 12 bases. The CDR3 sequence is 16 residues long. Per germline, CDR1 LNHDA and CDR2 SQIVND (reference sequence). V shed 2 bases and J 8 bases; nucleotides not matched to a gene: 6. For the CDR3, the DNA is TGTGCCAGTAGTATAAGAAGGGACAGGGGGCGCGAAAAACTGTTTTTT. It specifies CASSIRRDRGREKLFF.